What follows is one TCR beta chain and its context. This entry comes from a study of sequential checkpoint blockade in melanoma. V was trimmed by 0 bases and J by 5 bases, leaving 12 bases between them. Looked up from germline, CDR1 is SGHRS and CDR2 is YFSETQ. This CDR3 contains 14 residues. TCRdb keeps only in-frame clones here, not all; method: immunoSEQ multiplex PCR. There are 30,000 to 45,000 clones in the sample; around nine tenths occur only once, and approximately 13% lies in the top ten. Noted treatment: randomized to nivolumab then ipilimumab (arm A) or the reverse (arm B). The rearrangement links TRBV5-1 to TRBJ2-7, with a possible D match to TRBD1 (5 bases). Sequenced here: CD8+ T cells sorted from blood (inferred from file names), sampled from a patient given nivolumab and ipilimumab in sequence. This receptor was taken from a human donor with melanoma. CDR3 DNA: TGCGCCAGCAGCTTGGGCAGGGTCGTTGACGAGCAGTACTTC. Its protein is CASSLGRVVDEQYF.